These T cell receptor beta chains were read from a single sample in a study of T cell responses to AZD1222 COVID-19 vaccine. The repertoire was sequenced with immunoSEQ multiplex PCR; TCRdb's copy has only in-frame clones and lacks some. In the table there are hundreds of thousands of clones, under 95% of which are singletons. The source was peripheral blood, collected on day 0 of MenACWY control vaccination. Receptors were obtained from an adult in good health. Both conserved end residues are part of each CDR3. A D gene is named only where the DNA matches it firmly.

>TRBV30|-|TRBJ1-1
CAWSVLRNTEAFF
TGTGCCTGGAGTGTGCTACGGAACACTGAAGCTTTCTTT
>TRBV7-7|TRBD1|TRBJ2-5
CASSPRLQGAETQYF
TGTGCTAGCAGCCCCCGTTTACAGGGGGCGGAGACCCAGTACTTC
>TRBV29-1|TRBD2|TRBJ2-1
CSVPAAGYNEQFF
TGCAGCGTGCCCGCAGCGGGGTACAATGAGCAGTTCTTC
>TRBV6-4|-|TRBJ1-5
CASSDSYRDGQPQHF
TGTGCCAGCAGTGACTCGTACAGGGACGGTCAGCCCCAGCATTTT
>TRBV11-2|-|TRBJ1-4
CASSSRQASTNEKLFF
TGTGCCAGCAGCTCCCGACAGGCTTCAACTAATGAAAAACTGTTTTTT
>TRBV5-4|TRBD1|TRBJ1-4
CASSQDRGANEKLFF
TGTGCCAGCAGCCAAGACAGGGGGGCTAATGAAAAACTGTTTTTT
>TRBV5-1|TRBD2|TRBJ2-3
CASSLAASGGLTDTQYF
TGCGCCAGCAGCTTGGCGGCTAGCGGTGGTCTCACAGATACGCAGTATTTT
>TRBV12-3/TRBV12-4|-|TRBJ1-2
CASSRDRWGYTF
TGTGCCAGCAGTCGGGACCGGTGGGGCTACACCTTC
>TRBV3-1/TRBV3-2|TRBD1|TRBJ1-1
CASSYGQENTEAFF
TGTGCCAGCAGCTATGGACAGGAAAACACTGAAGCTTTCTTT
>TRBV27|-|TRBJ2-2
CASRLQGGTGELFF
TGTGCCAGCAGACTTCAAGGGGGGACCGGGGAGCTGTTTTTT
>TRBV28|TRBD1|TRBJ1-2
CASSLSGGNYGYTF
TGTGCCAGCAGTTTATCAGGGGGCAACTATGGCTACACCTTC
>TRBV19|-|TRBJ1-1
CASSSYTEAFF
TGTGCCAGTAGTTCCTACACTGAAGCTTTCTTT
>TRBV18|-|TRBJ1-2
CASSDEWNGYTF
TGTGCCAGCTCAGACGAGTGGAATGGCTACACCTTC
>TRBV28|-|TRBJ1-1
CASSSSRETTEAFF
TGTGCCAGCAGTTCCAGCAGGGAGACCACTGAAGCTTTCTTT
>TRBV28|TRBD1|TRBJ1-4
CASSGTGADPTNEKLFF
TGTGCCAGCAGTGGGACAGGGGCGGATCCAACTAATGAAAAACTGTTTTTT
>TRBV24-1|-|TRBJ1-2
CATSDLPGNGYTF
TGTGCCACCAGTGATTTGCCGGGGAATGGCTACACCTTC
>TRBV5-4|-|TRBJ1-1
CASSLATGARTAEAFF
TGTGCCAGCAGCTTGGCCACTGGGGCACGAACGGCTGAAGCTTTCTTT
>TRBV18|-|TRBJ1-1
CASLQGVATEAFF
TGTGCCAGCCTGCAAGGGGTCGCCACTGAAGCTTTCTTT